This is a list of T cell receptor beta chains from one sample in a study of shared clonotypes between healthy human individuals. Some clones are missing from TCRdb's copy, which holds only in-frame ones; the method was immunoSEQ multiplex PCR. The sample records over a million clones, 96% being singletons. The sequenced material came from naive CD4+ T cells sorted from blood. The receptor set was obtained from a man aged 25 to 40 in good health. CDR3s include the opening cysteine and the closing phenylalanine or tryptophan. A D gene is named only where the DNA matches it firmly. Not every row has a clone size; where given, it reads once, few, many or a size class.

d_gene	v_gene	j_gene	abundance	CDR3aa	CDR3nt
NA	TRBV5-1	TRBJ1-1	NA	CASSFEGLDTEAFF	TGCGCCAGCAGCTTCGAGGGCTTGGACACTGAAGCTTTCTTT
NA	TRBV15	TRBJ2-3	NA	CATSREPGKRGDTQYF	TGTGCCACCAGCAGAGAACCAGGGAAAAGGGGGGATACGCAGTATTTT
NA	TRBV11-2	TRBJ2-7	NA	CASSLGQRQYF	TGTGCCAGCAGCTTAGGACAGCGGCAGTACTTC
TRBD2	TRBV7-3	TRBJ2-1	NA	CASSLVAGRFDEQFF	TGTGCCAGCAGCTTGGTAGCGGGAAGGTTCGATGAGCAGTTCTTC
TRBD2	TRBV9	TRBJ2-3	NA	CASSVVSGSGTSTDTQYF	TGTGCCAGCAGCGTAGTTAGCGGGAGTGGCACTAGCACAGATACGCAGTATTTT
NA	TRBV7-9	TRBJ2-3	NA	CASSLQGFTDTQYF	TGTGCCAGCAGCTTACAGGGGTTCACAGATACGCAGTATTTT
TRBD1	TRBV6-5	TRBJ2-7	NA	CASSYRGQGSYEQYF	TGTGCCAGCAGTTATAGGGGACAGGGGTCCTACGAGCAGTACTTC
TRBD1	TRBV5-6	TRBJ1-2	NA	CASSAGGTGGRVAGYTF	TGTGCCAGCAGCGCGGGCGGGACAGGGGGCCGGGTCGCTGGCTACACCTTC
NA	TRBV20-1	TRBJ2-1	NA	CSAPTYNEQFF	TGCAGTGCGCCCACCTACAATGAGCAGTTCTTC
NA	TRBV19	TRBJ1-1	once	CASSIVQGGTEAFF	TGTGCCAGTAGTATAGTACAGGGAGGAACTGAAGCTTTCTTT
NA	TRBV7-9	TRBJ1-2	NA	CASSHKTLYGYTF	TGTGCCAGCAGCCACAAGACCCTCTATGGCTACACCTTC
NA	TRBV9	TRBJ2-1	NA	CASSPAGGGTSYNEQFF	TGTGCCAGCAGCCCAGCCGGCGGCGGGACGTCGTACAATGAGCAGTTCTTC
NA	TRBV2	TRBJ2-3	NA	CASREGRDYPDTQYF	TGTGCCAGCAGGGAGGGCAGGGATTACCCAGATACGCAGTATTTT
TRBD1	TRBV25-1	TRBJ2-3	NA	CASSQIDRVRDTQYF	TGTGCCAGCAGTCAAATCGACAGGGTGCGAGATACGCAGTATTTT
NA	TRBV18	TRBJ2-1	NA	CASSPEATSWLSSYNEQFF	TGTGCCAGCTCACCTGAGGCTACATCCTGGCTAAGCTCCTACAATGAGCAGTTCTTC
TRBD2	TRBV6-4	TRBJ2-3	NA	CASSPISGVADTQYF	TGTGCCAGCAGCCCGATTAGCGGGGTCGCAGATACGCAGTATTTT
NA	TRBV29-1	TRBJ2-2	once	CSVDGGNTGELFF	TGCAGCGTTGACGGGGGTAACACCGGGGAGCTGTTTTTT
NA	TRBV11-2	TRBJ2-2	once	CASSLHPQGAASTGELFF	TGTGCCAGCAGCTTACACCCACAGGGTGCCGCTTCCACCGGGGAGCTGTTTTTT
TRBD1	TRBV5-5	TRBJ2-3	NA	CASSWQGQVTDTQYF	TGTGCCAGCAGCTGGCAGGGACAGGTCACAGATACGCAGTATTTT
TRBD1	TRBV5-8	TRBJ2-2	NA	CASSPLGTGQNTGELFF	TGTGCCAGCAGCCCGTTAGGGACAGGACAAAACACCGGGGAGCTGTTTTTT
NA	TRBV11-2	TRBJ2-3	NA	CASSLNPADTQYF	TGTGCCAGCAGCTTAAATCCGGCGGATACGCAGTATTTT
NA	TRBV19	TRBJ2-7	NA	CASSKARGYEQYF	TGTGCCAGTAGTAAGGCGAGGGGCTACGAGCAGTACTTC
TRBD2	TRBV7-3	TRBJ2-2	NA	CASSSTSGRSGELFF	TGTGCCAGCAGCTCCACTAGCGGGAGATCTGGGGAGCTGTTTTTT
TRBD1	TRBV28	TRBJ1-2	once	CASSDRVGGYTF	TGTGCCAGCAGTGACAGGGTTGGAGGCTACACCTTC
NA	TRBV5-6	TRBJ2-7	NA	CASATLTTLAPYEQYF	TGTGCCAGCGCCACATTAACGACACTGGCGCCCTACGAGCAGTACTTC
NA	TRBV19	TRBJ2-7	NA	CAYLPGGMGYEQYF	TGTGCCTATTTACCGGGTGGAATGGGATACGAGCAGTACTTC
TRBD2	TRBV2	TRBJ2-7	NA	CASGTSPHGEQYF	TGTGCCAGCGGGACTAGCCCTCATGGAGAGCAGTACTTC
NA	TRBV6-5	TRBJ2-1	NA	CASGDPGWSEQFF	TGTGCCAGTGGGGACCCAGGGTGGAGTGAGCAGTTCTTC
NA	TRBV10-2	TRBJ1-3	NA	CASSESVRSLRYF	TGCGCCAGCAGTGAGTCAGTCCGCTCCTTGCGGTATTTT
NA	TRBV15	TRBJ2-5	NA	CATSARTGTSWETQYF	TGTGCCACCAGCGCTAGAACAGGGACGTCCTGGGAGACCCAGTACTTC
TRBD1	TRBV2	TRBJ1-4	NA	CASTGQGARFIDEKLFF	TGTGCCAGCACGGGACAGGGGGCCCGCTTTATTGATGAAAAACTGTTTTTT
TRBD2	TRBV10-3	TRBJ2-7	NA	CAISSPRLAGLYEQYF	TGTGCCATCAGTAGCCCCCGACTAGCGGGGCTCTACGAGCAGTACTTC
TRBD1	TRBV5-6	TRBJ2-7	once	CASSPGQGRNEQYF	TGTGCCAGCAGCCCGGGACAGGGACGGAACGAGCAGTACTTC
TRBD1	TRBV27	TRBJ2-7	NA	CASSLGTGGFSYEQYF	TGTGCCAGCAGTTTGGGGACAGGGGGGTTTTCCTACGAGCAGTACTTC
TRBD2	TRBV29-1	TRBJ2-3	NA	CSVSGTSAASGTQYF	TGCAGCGTTTCTGGGACTAGCGCGGCGTCGGGTACGCAGTATTTT
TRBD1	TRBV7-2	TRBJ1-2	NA	CASSFGSRGIYGYTF	TGTGCCAGCAGCTTCGGGAGCAGGGGGATCTATGGCTACACCTTC
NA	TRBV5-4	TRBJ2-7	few	CASSLGGDTTYEQYF	TGTGCCAGCAGCTTGGGCGGGGATACCACCTACGAGCAGTACTTC
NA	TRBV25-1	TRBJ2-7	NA	CASRGTAPYEQYF	TGTGCCAGCAGGGGGACGGCTCCCTACGAGCAGTACTTC
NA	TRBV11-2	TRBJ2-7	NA	CASSLSPPREQYF	TGTGCCAGCAGCTTATCTCCCCCCCGGGAGCAGTACTTC
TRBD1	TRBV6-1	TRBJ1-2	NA	CASSETPGGPFYGYTF	TGTGCCAGCAGTGAAACCCCAGGGGGCCCGTTCTATGGCTACACCTTC
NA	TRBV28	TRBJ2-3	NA	CASSLSATDTQYF	TGTGCCAGCAGTTTATCGGCCACAGATACGCAGTATTTT
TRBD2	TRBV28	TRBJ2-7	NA	CASNLGTSGRGSYEQYF	TGTGCCAGCAACCTGGGCACTAGCGGGAGGGGTTCCTACGAGCAGTACTTC
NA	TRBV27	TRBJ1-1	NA	CASSSAVTRNTEAFF	TGTGCCAGCAGTTCGGCGGTGACACGGAACACTGAAGCTTTCTTT
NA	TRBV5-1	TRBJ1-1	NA	CASSRSGQLNTEAFF	TGCGCCAGCAGCCGGAGTGGGCAGCTGAACACTGAAGCTTTCTTT
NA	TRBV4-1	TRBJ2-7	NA	CASSPMLYRGEQYF	TGCGCCAGCAGCCCCATGCTCTACCGGGGGGAGCAGTACTTC
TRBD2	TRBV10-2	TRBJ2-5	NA	CASSEARLAGGETQYF	TGCGCCAGCAGTGAGGCCCGACTAGCGGGAGGAGAGACCCAGTACTTC
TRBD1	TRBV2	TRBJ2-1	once	CASSAPSRGTGGAGGYNEQFF	TGTGCCAGCAGTGCGCCTAGTCGGGGGACAGGGGGCGCGGGAGGGTACAATGAGCAGTTCTTC
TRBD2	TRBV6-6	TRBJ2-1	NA	CASGSGTEVWNEQFF	TGTGCCAGCGGAAGCGGGACGGAGGTTTGGAATGAGCAGTTCTTC